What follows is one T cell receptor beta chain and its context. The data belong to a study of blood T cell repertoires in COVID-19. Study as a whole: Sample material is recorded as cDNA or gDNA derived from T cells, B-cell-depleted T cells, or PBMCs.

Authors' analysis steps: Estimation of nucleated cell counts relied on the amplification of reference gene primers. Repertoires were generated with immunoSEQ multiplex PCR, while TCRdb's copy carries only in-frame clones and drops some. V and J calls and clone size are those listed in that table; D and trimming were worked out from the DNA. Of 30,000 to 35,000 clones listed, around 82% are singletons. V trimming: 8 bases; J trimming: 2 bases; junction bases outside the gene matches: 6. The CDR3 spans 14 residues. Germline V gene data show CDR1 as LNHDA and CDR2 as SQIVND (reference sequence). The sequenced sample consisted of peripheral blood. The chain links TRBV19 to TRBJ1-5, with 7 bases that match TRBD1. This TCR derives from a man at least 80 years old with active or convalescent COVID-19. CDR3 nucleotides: TGTGCCAGTTCTGCAACAGGGGGCAATCAGCCCCAGCATTTT. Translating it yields CASSATGGNQPQHF.